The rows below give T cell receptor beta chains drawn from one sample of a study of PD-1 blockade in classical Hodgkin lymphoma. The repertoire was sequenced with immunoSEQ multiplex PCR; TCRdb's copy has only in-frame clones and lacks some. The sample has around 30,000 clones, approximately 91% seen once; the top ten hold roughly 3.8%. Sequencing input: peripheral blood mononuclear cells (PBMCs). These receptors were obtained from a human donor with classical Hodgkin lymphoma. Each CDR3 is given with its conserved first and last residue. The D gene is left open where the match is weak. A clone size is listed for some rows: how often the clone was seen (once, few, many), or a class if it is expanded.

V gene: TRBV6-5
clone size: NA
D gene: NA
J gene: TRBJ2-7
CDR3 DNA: TGTGCCAGCAGCAACCCGGGGACCTACGAGCAGTACTTC
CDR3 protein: CASSNPGTYEQYF

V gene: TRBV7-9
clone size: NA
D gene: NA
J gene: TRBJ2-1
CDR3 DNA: TGTGCCAGCAGCCGTGGGGGGAGCATTAGCAATGAGCAGTTCTTC
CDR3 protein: CASSRGGSISNEQFF

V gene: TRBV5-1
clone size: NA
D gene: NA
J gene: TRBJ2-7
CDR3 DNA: TGCGCCAGCAGCCTCCAACCCAGGGGAGAGGAGCAGTACTTC
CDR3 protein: CASSLQPRGEEQYF

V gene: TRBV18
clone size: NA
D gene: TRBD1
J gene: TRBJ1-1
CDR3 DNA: TGTGCCAGCTCACCGACAGGGGGGCACACTGAAGCTTTCTTT
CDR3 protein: CASSPTGGHTEAFF

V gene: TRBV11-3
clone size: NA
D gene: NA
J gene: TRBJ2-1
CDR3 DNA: TGTGCCAGCAGCCCAGGAGGGGTCTATTACAATGAGCAGTTCTTC
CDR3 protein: CASSPGGVYYNEQFF

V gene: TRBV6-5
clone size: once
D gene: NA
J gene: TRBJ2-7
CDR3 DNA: TGTGCCAGCAGTCCGGACCGGTCAGGGCCCTACGAGCAGTACTTC
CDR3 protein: CASSPDRSGPYEQYF

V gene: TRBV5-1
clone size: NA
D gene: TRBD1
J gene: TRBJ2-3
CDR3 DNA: TGCGCCAGCAGTGCAGGGGGCATGTCAGATACGCAGTATTTT
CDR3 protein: CASSAGGMSDTQYF

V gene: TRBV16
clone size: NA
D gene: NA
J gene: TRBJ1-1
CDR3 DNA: TGTGCCAGCAGCCAATCTGGCAGCCTCACTGAAGCTTTCTTT
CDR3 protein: CASSQSGSLTEAFF

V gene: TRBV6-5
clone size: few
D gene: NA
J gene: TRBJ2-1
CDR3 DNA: TGTGCCAGCAGTTACCTTGGGGGCGGGGGCCACAATGAGCAGTTCTTC
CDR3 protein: CASSYLGGGGHNEQFF

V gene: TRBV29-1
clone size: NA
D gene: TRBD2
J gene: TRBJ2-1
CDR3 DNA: TGCAGCGGAGATACCGGGACTAGCGGGAGGAATGAGCAGTTCTTC
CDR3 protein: CSGDTGTSGRNEQFF

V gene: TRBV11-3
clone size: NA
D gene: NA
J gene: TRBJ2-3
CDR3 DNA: TGTGCCAGCAGCCCGACAGGAGGGCCCACAGATACGCAGTATTTT
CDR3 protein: CASSPTGGPTDTQYF

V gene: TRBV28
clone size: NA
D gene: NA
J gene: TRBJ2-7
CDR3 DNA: TGTGCCAGCAGGGCTGGGAACCAGTACGAGCAGTACTTC
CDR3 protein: CASRAGNQYEQYF

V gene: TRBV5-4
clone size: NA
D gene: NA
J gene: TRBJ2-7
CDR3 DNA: TGTGCCAGCAGCCCGGGCCTCAGCCCCTACGAGCAGTACTTC
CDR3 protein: CASSPGLSPYEQYF